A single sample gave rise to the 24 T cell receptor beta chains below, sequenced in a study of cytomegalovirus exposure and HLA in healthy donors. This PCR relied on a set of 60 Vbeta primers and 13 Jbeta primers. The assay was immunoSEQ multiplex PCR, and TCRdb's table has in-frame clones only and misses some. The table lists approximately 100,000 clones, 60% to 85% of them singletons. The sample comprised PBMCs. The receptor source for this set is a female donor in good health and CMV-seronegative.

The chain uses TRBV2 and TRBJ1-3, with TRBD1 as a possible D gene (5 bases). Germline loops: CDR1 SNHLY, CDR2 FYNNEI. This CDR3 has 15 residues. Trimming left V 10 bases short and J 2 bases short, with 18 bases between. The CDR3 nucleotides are TGTGCCACCGCACCCGGGACTTACGCTGGAAACACCATATATTTT. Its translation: CATAPGTYAGNTIYF.

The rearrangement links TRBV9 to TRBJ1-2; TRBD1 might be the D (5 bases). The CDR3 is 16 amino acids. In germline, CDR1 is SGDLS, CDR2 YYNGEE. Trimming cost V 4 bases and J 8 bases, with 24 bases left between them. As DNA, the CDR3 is TGTGCCAGCAGCCCTGTTGTATCAGTGGGGGGTTACGGCTACACCTTC. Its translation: CASSPVVSVGGYGYTF. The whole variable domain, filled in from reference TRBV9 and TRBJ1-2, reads DSGVTQTPKHLITATGQRVTLRCSPRSGDLSVYWYQQSLDQGLQFLIQYYNGEERAKGNILERFSAQQFPDLHSELNLSSLELGDSALYFCASSPVVSVGGYGYTFGSGTRLTVV.

CDR3 in amino acids: CAISALYEQYF. CDR3 nucleotides: TGTGCCATCAGTGCCCTCTACGAGCAGTACTTC. The rearrangement links TRBV10-3 to TRBJ2-7; D gene ambiguous. The CDR3 is 11 residues long. The V gene lost 4 bases and the J gene lost 3 bases, with 4 bases spanning the gap. The V gene's germline CDR1 is ENHRY and CDR2 SYGVKD.

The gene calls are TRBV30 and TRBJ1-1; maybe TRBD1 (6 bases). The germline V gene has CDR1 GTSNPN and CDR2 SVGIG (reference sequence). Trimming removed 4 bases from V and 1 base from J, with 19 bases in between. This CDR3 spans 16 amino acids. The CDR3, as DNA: TGTGCCTGGATACCCAGGGGCGCTTACTCGAACACTGAAGCTTTCTTT. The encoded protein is CAWIPRGAYSNTEAFF.

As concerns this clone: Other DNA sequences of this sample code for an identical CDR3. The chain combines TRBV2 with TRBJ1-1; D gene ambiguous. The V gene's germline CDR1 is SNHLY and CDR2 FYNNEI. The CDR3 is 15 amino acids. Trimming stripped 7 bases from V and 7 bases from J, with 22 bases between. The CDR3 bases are TGTGCCAGCACCAACCTCGGAGTGGGTCGGGGTGAAGCTTTCTTT. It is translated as CASTNLGVGRGEAFF.

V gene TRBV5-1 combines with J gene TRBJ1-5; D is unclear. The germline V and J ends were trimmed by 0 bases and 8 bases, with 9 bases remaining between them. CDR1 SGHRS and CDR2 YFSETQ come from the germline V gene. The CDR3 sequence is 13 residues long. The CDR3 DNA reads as TGCGCCAGCAGCTTGGGCCCCGGAGAGCCCCAGCATTTT. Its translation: CASSLGPGEPQHF.

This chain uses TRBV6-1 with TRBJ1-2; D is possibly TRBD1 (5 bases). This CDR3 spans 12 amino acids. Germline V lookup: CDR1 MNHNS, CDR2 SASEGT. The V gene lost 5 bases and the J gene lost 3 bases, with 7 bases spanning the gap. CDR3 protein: CASSKQDYGYTF. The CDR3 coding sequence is TGTGCCAGCAGTAAACAGGACTATGGCTACACCTTC.

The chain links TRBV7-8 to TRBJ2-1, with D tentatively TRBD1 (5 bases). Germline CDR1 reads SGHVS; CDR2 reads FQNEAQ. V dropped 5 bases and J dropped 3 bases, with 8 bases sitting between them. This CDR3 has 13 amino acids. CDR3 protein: CASSTDSYNEQFF. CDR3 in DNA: TGTGCCAGCAGCACAGACAGCTACAATGAGCAGTTCTTC. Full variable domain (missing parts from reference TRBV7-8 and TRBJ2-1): GAGVSQSPRYKVAKRGQDVALRCDPISGHVSLFWYQQALGQGPEFLTYFQNEAQLDKSGLPSDRFFAERPEGSVSTLKIQRTQQEDSAVYLCASSTDSYNEQFFGPGTRLTVL.

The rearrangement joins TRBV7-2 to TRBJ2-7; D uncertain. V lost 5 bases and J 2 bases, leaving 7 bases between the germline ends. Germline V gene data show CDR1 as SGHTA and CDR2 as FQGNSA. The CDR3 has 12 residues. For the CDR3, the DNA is TGTGCCAGCAGCCCCAGTACCTACGAGCAGTACTTC. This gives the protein CASSPSTYEQYF.

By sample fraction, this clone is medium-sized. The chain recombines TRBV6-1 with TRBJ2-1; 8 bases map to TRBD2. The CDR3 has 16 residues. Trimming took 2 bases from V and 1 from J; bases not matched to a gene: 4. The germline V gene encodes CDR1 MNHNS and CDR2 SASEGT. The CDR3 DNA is TGTGCCAGCAGTGAACACAGCGGGGGTTCCTACAATGAGCAGTTCTTC. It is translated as CASSEHSGGSYNEQFF.

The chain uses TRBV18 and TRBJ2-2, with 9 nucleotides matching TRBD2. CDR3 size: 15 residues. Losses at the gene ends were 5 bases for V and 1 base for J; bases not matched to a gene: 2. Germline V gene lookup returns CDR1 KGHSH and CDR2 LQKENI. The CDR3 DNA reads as TGTGCCAGCTCAGAGACTAGCGGGAACACCGGGGAGCTGTTTTTT. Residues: CASSETSGNTGELFF.

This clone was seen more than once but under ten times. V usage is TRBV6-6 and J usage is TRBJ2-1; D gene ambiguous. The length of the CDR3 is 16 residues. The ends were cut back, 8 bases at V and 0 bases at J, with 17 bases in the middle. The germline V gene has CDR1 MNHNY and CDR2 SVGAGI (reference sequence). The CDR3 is CASSKPGSYSYNEQFF. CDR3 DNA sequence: TGTGCCAGCTCGAAACCCGGTAGTTACTCCTACAATGAGCAGTTCTTC.

The CDR3 nucleotides are TGTGCCACCAGCGGGTACAGGGGTTACGAGCAGTACTTC. Its translation is CATSGYRGYEQYF. This sequence joins TRBV15 and TRBJ2-7, with 7 bases identical to TRBD1. The CDR3 has 13 amino acids. The germline V gene has CDR1 LNHNV and CDR2 YYDKDF (reference sequence). With 5 bases clipped from V and 4 bases from J, the junction kept 5 bases outside the gene matches.

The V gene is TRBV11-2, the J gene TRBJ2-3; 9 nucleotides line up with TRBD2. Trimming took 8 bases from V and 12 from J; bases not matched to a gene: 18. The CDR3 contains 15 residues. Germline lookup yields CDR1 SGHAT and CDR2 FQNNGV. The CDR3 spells CASEGMKRGVEEQYF. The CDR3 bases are TGTGCCAGCGAAGGCATGAAGCGGGGGGTCGAGGAACAGTATTTT.

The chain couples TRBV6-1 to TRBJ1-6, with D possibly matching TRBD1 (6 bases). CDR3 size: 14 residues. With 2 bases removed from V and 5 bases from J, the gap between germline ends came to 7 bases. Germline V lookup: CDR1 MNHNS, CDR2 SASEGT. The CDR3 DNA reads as TGTGCCAGCAGTGAATACAGGGATAATTCACCCCTCCACTTT. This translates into CASSEYRDNSPLHF.

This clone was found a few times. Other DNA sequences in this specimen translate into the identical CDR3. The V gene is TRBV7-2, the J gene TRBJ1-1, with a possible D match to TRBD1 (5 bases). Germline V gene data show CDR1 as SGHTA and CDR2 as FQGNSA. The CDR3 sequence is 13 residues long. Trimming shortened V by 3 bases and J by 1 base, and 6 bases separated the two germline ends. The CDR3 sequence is CASSLQGNTEAFF. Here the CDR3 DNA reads TGTGCCAGCAGCTTGCAGGGGAACACTGAAGCTTTCTTT.

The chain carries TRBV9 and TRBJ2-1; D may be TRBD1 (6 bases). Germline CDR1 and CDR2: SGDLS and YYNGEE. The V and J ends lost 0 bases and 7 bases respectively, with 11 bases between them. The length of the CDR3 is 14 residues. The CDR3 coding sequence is TGTGCCAGCAGCGTAGTTCTAGGGGGAAATGAGCAGTTCTTC. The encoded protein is CASSVVLGGNEQFF.

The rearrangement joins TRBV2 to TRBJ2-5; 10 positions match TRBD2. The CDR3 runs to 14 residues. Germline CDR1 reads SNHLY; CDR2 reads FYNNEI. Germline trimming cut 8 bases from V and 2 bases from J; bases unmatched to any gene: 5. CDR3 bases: TGTGCCAGCCTGCCTAGCGGGGGACAAGAGACCCAGTACTTC. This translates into CASLPSGGQETQYF.

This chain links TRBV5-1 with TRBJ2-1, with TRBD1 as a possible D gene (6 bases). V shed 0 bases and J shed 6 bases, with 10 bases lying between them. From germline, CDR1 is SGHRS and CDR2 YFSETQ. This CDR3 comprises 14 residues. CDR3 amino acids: CASSLGDITNEQFF. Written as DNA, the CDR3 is TGCGCCAGCAGCTTGGGGGACATCACCAATGAGCAGTTCTTC.

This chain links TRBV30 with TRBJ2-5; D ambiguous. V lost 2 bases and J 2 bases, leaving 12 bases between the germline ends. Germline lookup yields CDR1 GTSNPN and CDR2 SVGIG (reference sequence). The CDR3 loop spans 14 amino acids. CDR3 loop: CAWSKARWQETQYF. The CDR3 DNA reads TGTGCCTGGAGTAAAGCTCGTTGGCAAGAGACCCAGTACTTC.

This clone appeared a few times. CDR3 nucleotides: TGTGCCAGTAGTACGACAGATACGCAGTATTTT. This gives the protein CASSTTDTQYF. The V and J genes are TRBV19 and TRBJ2-3; D unresolved. This CDR3 is built from 11 residues. The germline V and J ends were trimmed by 4 bases and 3 bases, with 2 bases remaining between them. Germline-derived CDR1 and CDR2 are LNHDA and SQIVND (reference sequence).

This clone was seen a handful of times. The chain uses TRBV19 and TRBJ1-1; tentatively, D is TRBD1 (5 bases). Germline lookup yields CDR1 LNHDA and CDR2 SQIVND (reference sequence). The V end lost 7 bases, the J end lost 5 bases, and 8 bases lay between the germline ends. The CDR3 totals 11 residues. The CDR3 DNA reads TGTGCCAGTATCCGACAGACTGAAGCTTTCTTT. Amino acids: CASIRQTEAFF.

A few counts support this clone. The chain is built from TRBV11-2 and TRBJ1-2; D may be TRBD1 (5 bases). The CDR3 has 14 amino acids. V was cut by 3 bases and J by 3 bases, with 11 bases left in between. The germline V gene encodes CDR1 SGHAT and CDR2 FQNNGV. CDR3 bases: TGTGCCAGCAGCTTCGGGGGTGGAGACTATGGCTACACCTTC. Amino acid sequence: CASSFGGGDYGYTF.

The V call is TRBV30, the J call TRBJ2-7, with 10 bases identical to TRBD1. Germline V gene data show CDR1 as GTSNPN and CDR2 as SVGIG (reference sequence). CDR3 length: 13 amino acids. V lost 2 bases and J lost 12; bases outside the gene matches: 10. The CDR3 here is CAWSPGQGLTVYF. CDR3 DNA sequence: TGTGCCTGGAGTCCGGGACAGGGGCTGACGGTGTACTTC.